A selection of T cell receptor beta chains follows, all from one sample in a study of blood T cell repertoires in COVID-19. Profiling relied on immunoSEQ multiplex PCR, and the TCRdb table lists in-frame clones only, not all of them. The sample contains approximately 110,000 clones, around 84% of which appear only once. The sequenced material came from peripheral blood. These receptors came from a human donor in a cohort sampled during active COVID-19. CDR3s include the opening cysteine and the closing phenylalanine or tryptophan. The D gene is left open where the match is weak. Size values are once, few and many counts, or a class for expanded clones, and some rows have none.

>NA|TRBJ2-3|14|TRBV7-2|TRBD2
TGTGCCAGCAGCTTAAATAGCGGGGGTGATACGCAGTATTTT
CASSLNSGGDTQYF
>once|TRBJ2-4|15|TRBV19|TRBD2
TGTGCCAGTAGTCCCGGGACTAGCGGGGTGGGGCGTCTGAACTTC
CASSPGTSGVGRLNF
>NA|TRBJ2-5|17|TRBV6-2/TRBV6-3|TRBD2
TGTGCCAGCAGTTACTCTCCCCTAGCGGGATTTGGAGAGACCCAGTACTTC
CASSYSPLAGFGETQYF
>NA|TRBJ2-7|14|TRBV28|TRBD1
TGTGCCAGCGTGCGGGACAGGGGGGCCTACGAGCAGTACTTC
CASVRDRGAYEQYF
>NA|TRBJ2-1|14|TRBV14|NA
TGTGCCAGCAGTCGCGGAGGGCACTACAATGAGCAGTTCTTC
CASSRGGHYNEQFF
>NA|TRBJ2-4|16|TRBV7-9|NA
TGTGCCAGCAGCTCCCTATCAGGGGCGTCCAAAAACATTCAGTACTTC
CASSSLSGASKNIQYF
>NA|TRBJ1-4|15|TRBV11-1|NA
TGTGCCAGCAGCTTAGCGTGGAGGGAGGATGAAAAACTGTTTTTT
CASSLAWREDEKLFF
>NA|TRBJ2-5|10|TRBV20-1|NA
TGCAGTGCTAGGCGAGAGACCCAGTACTTC
CSARRETQYF
>NA|TRBJ2-1|15|TRBV19|TRBD2
TGTGCCAGTATCGCTAGCGGGAGGACCTACAATGAGCAGTTCTTC
CASIASGRTYNEQFF
>NA|TRBJ1-2|13|TRBV2|TRBD1
TGTGCCAGCAGCGGACAGGTTAACTATGGCTACACCTTC
CASSGQVNYGYTF
>NA|TRBJ2-2|16|TRBV9|NA
TGTGCCAGCAGCGAGGGACTCCAATCTAACACCGGGGAGCTGTTTTTT
CASSEGLQSNTGELFF
>once|TRBJ2-1|14|TRBV18|NA
TGTGCCAGCTCAGCGGAGGGGGCGGACAATGAGCAGTTCTTC
CASSAEGADNEQFF
>NA|TRBJ2-1|15|TRBV5-1|TRBD2
TGCGCCAGCAGCGTGAATAGCGGGGATTACAATGAGCAGTTCTTC
CASSVNSGDYNEQFF
>NA|TRBJ2-2|15|TRBV7-2|TRBD1
TGTGCCAGCAGGGAGACAGGGGGGAACACCGGGGAGCTGTTTTTT
CASRETGGNTGELFF
>NA|TRBJ2-3|14|TRBV9|NA
TGTGCCAGCAGCATCCTTTCCGAGCCAGATACGCAGTATTTT
CASSILSEPDTQYF
>NA|TRBJ2-3|14|TRBV21-1|NA
TGTGCCAGCAGCACCCGACTAGTCAAGCGTACGCAGTATTTT
CASSTRLVKRTQYF
>NA|TRBJ2-3|15|TRBV9|NA
TGTGCCAGCAGCGTAGTGGACAGAAGCACAGATACGCAGTATTTT
CASSVVDRSTDTQYF
>NA|TRBJ1-5|12|TRBV24-1|NA
TGTGCCTCAGCCGGGGGTAATCAGCCCCAGCATTTT
CASAGGNQPQHF
>NA|TRBJ2-3|15|TRBV19|NA
TGTGCCAGTAGTATGTCTTGGCGGGATGACGATACGCAGTATTTT
CASSMSWRDDDTQYF
>NA|TRBJ2-5|14|TRBV25-1|NA
TGTGCCACTACTGATGAGGCAGAACAAGAGACCCAGTACTTC
CATTDEAEQETQYF
>NA|TRBJ1-6|14|TRBV6-6|NA
TGTGCCAGCAGTTACCCCGAAGCGAGGTCACCCCTCCACTTT
CASSYPEARSPLHF
>NA|TRBJ2-7|13|TRBV5-1|NA
TGCGCCAGCAGCTTGGGGTCAGCCTACGAGCAGTACTTC
CASSLGSAYEQYF
>NA|TRBJ1-1|13|TRBV12-3/TRBV12-4|NA
TGTGCCAGCAGTTTAGGCGGGAACACTGAAGCTTTCTTT
CASSLGGNTEAFF
>NA|TRBJ2-2|17|TRBV3-1/TRBV3-2|TRBD2
TGTGCCAGCAGCCTACCGGGACTAGCGGGACGCGCCGGGGAGCTGTTTTTT
CASSLPGLAGRAGELFF
>NA|TRBJ2-7|16|TRBV7-9|TRBD2
TGTGCCAGCAGCTCTAACAGCGGGAGGGCCATTTACGAGCAGTACTTC
CASSSNSGRAIYEQYF
>NA|TRBJ2-3|15|TRBV25-1|NA
TGTGCCAGCAGTGGGTGGCAGGCCCCTACAGATACGCAGTATTTT
CASSGWQAPTDTQYF
>once|TRBJ2-7|15|TRBV30|TRBD2
TGTGCCTGGAGTGTACCGGGACTATATTCCTCCGAGCAGTACTTC
CAWSVPGLYSSEQYF
>NA|TRBJ2-5|14|TRBV10-3|TRBD1
TGTGCCATCAACCCGGGACAGAGCCAAGAGACCCAGTACTTC
CAINPGQSQETQYF
>NA|TRBJ1-1|13|TRBV3-1/TRBV3-2|NA
TGTGCCAGCAGCCAACACTCGAACACTGAAGCTTTCTTT
CASSQHSNTEAFF
>NA|TRBJ2-7|16|TRBV4-3|NA
TGCGCCAGCAGCCAGTCACAGGGCCTGCCTTCCTACGAGCAGTACTTC
CASSQSQGLPSYEQYF
>NA|TRBJ2-5|16|TRBV3-1/TRBV3-2|TRBD2
TGTGCCAGCAGTCGTCGACTAGCGGGGGGCCAAGAGACCCAGTACTTC
CASSRRLAGGQETQYF
>NA|TRBJ1-5|14|TRBV6-6|NA
TGTGCCAGCAGGACTGGAGAGGGATATCAGCCCCAGCATTTT
CASRTGEGYQPQHF
>NA|TRBJ2-5|13|TRBV12-3/TRBV12-4|NA
TGTGCCAGCAGTTTAGGGCTAGTTGAGACCCAGTACTTC
CASSLGLVETQYF
>NA|TRBJ2-1|14|TRBV7-9|TRBD2
TGTGCCAGCAGCCCCCTGGGACTAGCGAATGAGCAGTTCTTC
CASSPLGLANEQFF
>NA|TRBJ2-7|13|TRBV9|NA
TGTGCCAGCAGCGTTACAGGGTTGAGCGAGCAGTACTTC
CASSVTGLSEQYF
>once|TRBJ1-4|14|TRBV15|TRBD1
TGTGCCACCAGCGAGCACAGGGGGCAAGAAAAACTGTTTTTT
CATSEHRGQEKLFF
>NA|TRBJ2-3|16|TRBV9|NA
TGTGCCAGCAGCGTAGTTGGGGGCCCCTCCACAGATACGCAGTATTTT
CASSVVGGPSTDTQYF
>NA|TRBJ1-2|13|TRBV6-5|TRBD1
TGTGCCAGCAGGGCACAGGGGTCCTATGGCTACACCTTC
CASRAQGSYGYTF
>NA|TRBJ2-7|13|TRBV25-1|NA
TGTGCCAGCAGTGAATCTCTTTTCCTAGAGGAGTACTTC
CASSESLFLEEYF
>NA|TRBJ2-7|17|TRBV10-1|TRBD2
TGCGCCAGCAGTCCTGGGACTAGCGGGGCCACTACCTACGAGCAGTACTTC
CASSPGTSGATTYEQYF
>NA|TRBJ2-5|13|TRBV7-2|NA
TGTGCCAGCAGCTTAGGGCAGGGGAGGACCCAGTACTTC
CASSLGQGRTQYF
>NA|TRBJ2-3|12|TRBV29-1|NA
TGCAGCGTTGAAGATCGCGGAGATACGCAGTATTTT
CSVEDRGDTQYF